The 32 T cell receptor beta chains presented below share a single source sample, sequenced in a study of early T cells in non-severe SARS-CoV-2 infection. TCRdb used MiXCR to reprocess the 5' RACE reads, holding one entry per CDR3 protein. The table has tens of thousands of distinct CDR3 sequences, 8.5% to 10% seen once. Input material: whole blood. These receptors were obtained from an adult who was a healthcare worker with PCR-confirmed SARS-CoV-2 infection or an uninfected control (not recorded which).

The chain employs TRBV7-2 and TRBJ1-4; D may be TRBD1 (6 bases). V was clipped by 0 bases and J by 4 bases, with 12 bases between them. The CDR3 contains 16 residues. Germline V CDR1 and CDR2: SGHTA, FQGNSA. CDR3 in DNA: TGTGCCAGCAGCTTAGCGGCGGGCAGGGGTAATGAAAAACTGTTTTTT. It translates to CASSLAAGRGNEKLFF.

The CDR3 nucleotides are TGTGCCAGCAGCGCCGACAGGGCAGGTGGCTACACCTTC. As protein: CASSADRAGGYTF. The rearrangement uses TRBV6-5 and TRBJ1-2; TRBD1 matches 7 bases. This CDR3 contains 13 residues. Germline V CDR1 and CDR2: MNHEY, SVGAGI. J lost 7 bases, V lost 6 bases, and 8 bases had no gene match.

The chain uses TRBV25-1 and TRBJ2-3; D remains ambiguous. V lost 7 bases to trimming and J lost 6 bases, with 20 bases between them. This CDR3 contains 15 residues. Germline lookup yields CDR1 MGHDK and CDR2 SYGVNS. CDR3 residues: CASIMNSGASDTQYF. CDR3 nucleotides: TGTGCCAGCATCATGAATTCGGGTGCTTCCGATACGCAGTATTTT.

This clonotype has at least ten counts. The CDR3 loop is CASIPGQGDHQPQHF. CDR3 bases: TGTGCCTCAATACCGGGACAGGGCGACCATCAGCCCCAGCATTTT. The chain is built from TRBV30 and TRBJ1-5; 9 bases line up with TRBD1. In germline, CDR1 is GTSNPN, CDR2 SVGIG (reference sequence). V trimming: 7 bases; J trimming: 5 bases; junction bases outside the gene matches: 12. The CDR3 runs 15 residues.

V gene TRBV6-5 combines with J gene TRBJ2-3; D is perhaps TRBD1 (5 bases). This CDR3 region has 14 residues. V gave up 4 bases and J gave up 7 bases, with 15 bases separating them. Germline-derived CDR1 and CDR2 are MNHEY and SVGAGI. CDR3 bases: TGTGCCAGCAGTTCCACCCAGGGCAGAAATACGCAGTATTTT. It specifies CASSSTQGRNTQYF.

Ten or more counts support this clonotype. The genes are TRBV4-2 and TRBJ2-2; D is perhaps TRBD1 or TRBD2 (5 bases each). The V gene lost 5 bases and the J gene lost 2 bases, with 12 bases spanning the gap. The length of the CDR3 is 15 residues. The germline V gene has CDR1 LGHNA and CDR2 YNFKEQ. This CDR3 reads CASSTGRGNTGELFF. The CDR3, as DNA: TGTGCCAGCAGCACCGGCCGGGGCAACACCGGGGAGCTGTTTTTT.

This clonotype was seen only a few times. The chain uses TRBV5-4 and TRBJ2-1; D might be TRBD2 (6 bases). The CDR3 spans 15 residues. Germline V gene lookup returns CDR1 SGHNT and CDR2 YYREEE (reference sequence). The germline V and J ends were trimmed by 3 bases and 6 bases, with 16 bases remaining between them. CDR3 bases: TGTGCCAGCAGCTCCCGGGGGTTTACGGGCAATGAGCAGTTCTTC. This gives the protein CASSSRGFTGNEQFF.

This clonotype turned up a few times. V gene TRBV3-2 combines with J gene TRBJ2-1; the D call in the table, TRBD1, was not verified against the DNA. TRBV3-2 has pseudogene status. This CDR3 is built from 16 residues. The CDR3 sequence is CASSQARDLLNNEQFF. CDR3 DNA: TGTGCCAGCAGCCAAGCCCGGGATTTGTTGAACAATGAGCAGTTCTTC.

This chain links TRBV12-5 with TRBJ1-6, with D uncertain. This CDR3 has 13 amino acids. Looked up from germline, CDR1 is LGHNT and CDR2 is FRNRAP. V dropped 1 base and J dropped 6 bases, with 4 bases sitting between them. The CDR3 nucleotides read TGTGCTAGTGGTTTGGCGCTTAATTCACCCCTCCACTTT. As protein: CASGLALNSPLHF.

The chain has TRBV6-2 or TRBV6-3 and TRBJ2-1; D gene unclear. V dropped 7 bases and J dropped 6 bases, with 13 bases sitting between them. The germline CDR1 and CDR2 sequences are MNHEY and SVGEGT. The CDR3 is made up of 13 amino acids. Written as DNA, the CDR3 is TGTGCCAGCAACGTCCTCAGGAGCAATGAGCAGTTCTTC. Its translation is CASNVLRSNEQFF.

This clonotype came up many times. The chain is built from TRBV18 and TRBJ2-5; D unresolved. V lost 3 bases and J 5 bases, leaving 13 bases between the germline ends. The CDR3 runs 14 residues. CDR1 and CDR2 from the germline V gene are KGHSH and LQKENI. The chain's CDR3 is CASSPYAEAETQYF. CDR3 in DNA: TGTGCCAGCTCACCTTATGCGGAAGCCGAGACCCAGTACTTC.

This clonotype was picked up many times. The chain carries TRBV18 and TRBJ2-3, with unresolved D. The CDR3 is 16 amino acids. Germline CDR1 and CDR2: KGHSH and LQKENI. V was trimmed by 4 bases and J by 4 bases, leaving 18 bases between them. This CDR3 reads CASSLTPEVTPDTQYF. The CDR3 DNA follows: TGTGCCAGCTCACTCACCCCGGAAGTTACACCAGATACGCAGTATTTT. Filled out from reference TRBV18 and TRBJ2-3, the complete variable domain reads NAGVMQNPRHLVRRRGQEARLRCSPMKGHSHVYWYRQLPEEGLKFMVYLQKENIIDESGMPKERFSAEFPKEGPSILRIQQVVRGDSAAYFCASSLTPEVTPDTQYFGPGTRLTVL.

There are many counts of this clonotype. V and J are TRBV11-2 and TRBJ1-1; perhaps TRBD1 as D (5 bases). This CDR3 has 14 residues. Trimming cost V 10 bases and J 5 bases, with 20 bases left between them. CDR1 and CDR2 from the germline V gene are SGHAT and FQNNGV. CDR3 sequence (DNA): TGTGCCACCTCATTAGGGTCAGGGAGAACTGAAGCTTTCTTT. It encodes CATSLGSGRTEAFF.

The chain couples TRBV21-1 to TRBJ2-7; the table's TRBD1 call for D was not verified on the DNA. TRBV21-1 has pseudogene status. This CDR3 has 12 residues. The CDR3 loop is CASKVSTYEQYF. Here the CDR3 DNA reads TGTGCCAGCAAGGTGTCCACCTACGAGCAGTACTTC.

This clonotype was counted many times. This chain joins TRBV9 and TRBJ2-1, with TRBD2 matching 7 bases. The V gene's germline CDR1 is SGDLS and CDR2 YYNGEE. This CDR3 is 14 amino acids long. The V gene end was trimmed by 2 bases and the J gene end by 4 bases; junction bases not matched to a gene: 3. The chain's CDR3 is CASSVGGGYNEQFF. CDR3 nucleotide sequence: TGTGCCAGCAGCGTCGGGGGAGGGTACAATGAGCAGTTCTTC.

In its sample, this clonotype was seen a few times. The chain has TRBV12-3 or TRBV12-4 and TRBJ2-2; tentatively, D is TRBD2 (7 bases). The CDR3 extends over 16 amino acids. With 2 bases removed from V and 12 bases from J, the gap between germline ends came to 22 bases. The CDR3 sequence: CASSLRGGAVFLQLFF. The DNA of the CDR3 is TGTGCCAGCAGTTTAAGGGGGGGGGCAGTTTTCCTTCAGCTGTTTTTT.

This chain connects TRBV12-3 or TRBV12-4 to TRBJ2-5, with D uncertain. The CDR3 totals 14 residues. V was pared by 6 bases and J by 7 bases, with 18 bases between. This CDR3 is CASSPLAASRTQYF. DNA for the CDR3: TGTGCCAGCAGCCCCCTCGCGGCTAGTAGGACCCAGTACTTC.

This clonotype was seen repeatedly, ten times or more. The chain couples TRBV20-1 to TRBJ2-1, with TRBD2 matching over 12 bases. Trimming at V came to 5 bases and at J to 8 bases, leaving 7 bases not matched to a gene. Germline V gene sequence: CDR1 DFQATT, CDR2 SNEGSKA (reference sequence). The CDR3 has 14 residues. CDR3 in DNA: TGCAGTGCTTCGATGACTAGCGGGGGAGATGAGCAGTTCTTC. Its protein product is CSASMTSGGDEQFF.

Ten or more counts support this clonotype. The gene calls are TRBV12-5 and TRBJ2-1, with D hard to call. Deletions cut 2 bases from V and 6 bases from J, with 8 bases between. In germline, CDR1 is LGHNT, CDR2 FRNRAP. CDR3 length: 13 amino acids. CDR3 protein: CASGLSSRNEQFF. In DNA form, the CDR3 reads TGTGCTAGTGGTTTGAGTAGCCGCAATGAGCAGTTCTTC.

This clonotype was seen repeatedly, ten times or more. J is TRBJ2-7 and V is TRBV5-1; the D gene is possibly TRBD1 (6 bases). Deletions cut 3 bases from V and 2 bases from J, with 9 bases between. This CDR3 is 13 amino acids long. Germline-derived CDR1 and CDR2 are SGHRS and YFSETQ. The CDR3 loop reads CASSSDSAYEQYF. In DNA, the CDR3 is TGCGCCAGCAGCTCGGACAGCGCCTACGAGCAGTACTTC.

This clonotype was recorded a few times. The CDR3 DNA is TGTGCCAGCACCCCGGGGGCAGGGGGCTACTACGAGCAGTACTTC. Translation gives CASTPGAGGYYEQYF. The gene calls are TRBV6-6 and TRBJ2-7, with 8 bases that match TRBD1. V shed 7 bases and J 3 bases; nucleotides not matched to a gene: 11. The CDR3 has 15 amino acids. The germline gives CDR1 MNHNY, CDR2 SVGAGI (reference sequence).

This clonotype was observed many times. The rearrangement joins TRBV7-8 to TRBJ1-1; TRBD1 matches 7 bases. The CDR3 spans 17 residues. Germline V gene sequence: CDR1 SGHVS, CDR2 FQNEAQ. The V and J ends lost 3 bases and 2 bases, in that order; junction bases with no gene match: 12. The CDR3 DNA sequence: TGTGCCAGCAGCTTTGTAATACTTGGACAGGATAACACTGAAGCTTTCTTT. Protein sequence: CASSFVILGQDNTEAFF.

This clonotype was detected ten times or more. This chain links TRBV30 with TRBJ1-1; perhaps TRBD1 as D (6 bases). CDR1 GTSNPN and CDR2 SVGIG come from the germline V gene (reference sequence). The CDR3 runs to 14 residues. Trimming shortened V by 3 bases and J by 3 bases, and 14 bases separated the two germline ends. The CDR3 here is CAWRIRQDYTEAFF. In nucleotides, the CDR3 is TGTGCCTGGAGGATAAGACAGGATTACACTGAAGCTTTCTTT.

The table lists this clonotype with a count of one. With a much larger clone just one base away, this may be a read error. V is TRBV6-6 and J is TRBJ1-2; the D is unclear. CDR1 MNHNY and CDR2 SVGAGI come from the germline V gene (reference sequence). CDR3 size: 14 residues. CDR3 in amino acids: CVSSRTPTNYGYTF. For the CDR3, the DNA is TGTGTCAGCAGTCGGACCCCCACTAACTATGGCTACACCTTC.

This chain uses TRBV6-5 with TRBJ1-4; 7 bases map to TRBD1. The germline V gene has CDR1 MNHEY and CDR2 SVGAGI. With V trimmed by 2 bases and J by 4 bases, 10 bases remained unmatched. CDR3 length: 17 residues. For the CDR3, the DNA is TGTGCCAGCAGTTACCGGGACAGACGGTCGGGTAATGAAAAACTGTTTTTT. As protein: CASSYRDRRSGNEKLFF.

This clonotype occurred many times. The V gene is TRBV4-3, the J gene TRBJ2-7, with D perhaps being TRBD1 or TRBD2 (5 bases each). Per the germline V gene, CDR1 is LGHNA and CDR2 is YSLEER. The CDR3 has 16 residues. V was clipped by 0 bases and J by 2 bases, with 14 bases between them. This CDR3 is CASSQDVGTRAYEQYF. Here the CDR3 DNA reads TGCGCCAGCAGCCAAGACGTCGGGACGCGAGCCTACGAGCAGTACTTC.

This clonotype has only a few counts. The chain is built from TRBV6-1 and TRBJ2-5; 7 bases fit TRBD2. The CDR3 extends over 14 amino acids. The trim removed 10 bases at V and 3 bases at J, leaving 11 bases unmatched. Germline V gene data show CDR1 as MNHNS and CDR2 as SASEGT. The CDR3 nucleotides are TGTGCCACTTCACAAGGGACTACTAAAGAGACCCAGTACTTC. This sequence encodes CATSQGTTKETQYF.

The table lists this clonotype with many counts. The J gene is TRBJ2-7, the V gene TRBV3-1, with 7 bases fitting TRBD2. The CDR3 is 14 residues long. With V trimmed by 4 bases and J by 2 bases, 5 bases remained unmatched. Germline V gives CDR1 LGHDT, CDR2 YNNKEL (reference sequence). The CDR3 here is CASSPTSVTYEQYF. CDR3 DNA: TGTGCCAGCAGCCCAACTAGCGTTACCTACGAGCAGTACTTC.

The chain has TRBV11-1 and TRBJ2-1; 7 nucleotides align to TRBD2. Germline-derived CDR1 and CDR2 are SGHAT and FQDESV (reference sequence). The V segment lost 5 bases and the J segment 2 bases; nucleotides outside the gene matches: 6. The CDR3 loop spans 15 amino acids. The CDR3 region has the DNA TGTGCCAGCAGCCCGTCCCGGGGGGCCTACAATGAGCAGTTCTTC. Protein sequence: CASSPSRGAYNEQFF.

This clonotype was counted a few times. The chain uses TRBV5-6 and TRBJ2-7; D may correspond to TRBD1 or TRBD2 (5 bases each). Germline CDR1 and CDR2: SGHDT and YYEEEE. The V and J ends lost 4 bases and 6 bases respectively, with 23 bases between them. This CDR3 has 16 residues. The CDR3 bases are TGTGCCAGCAGCCACATTCCGGGACGCCCCGGGTCCGAGCAGTACTTC. It is translated as CASSHIPGRPGSEQYF.

Only a few counts were recorded for this clonotype. The chain has TRBV10-3 and TRBJ2-1; 9 bases are a match to TRBD2. J gave up 7 bases and V 2 bases, and 3 bases lay outside the gene matches. CDR1 is ENHRY, CDR2 SYGVKD, per germline. This CDR3 contains 14 residues. CDR3 sequence (DNA): TGTGCCATCAGTGAGACTAGCGGGTGGAATGAGCAGTTCTTC. This codes for CAISETSGWNEQFF.

This clonotype was seen ten or more times. The rearrangement links TRBV30 to TRBJ2-2, with D perhaps matching TRBD2 (5 bases). In germline, CDR1 is GTSNPN, CDR2 SVGIG (reference sequence). The ends were cut back, 4 bases at V and 7 bases at J, with 16 bases in the middle. This CDR3 contains 14 residues. CDR3 sequence: CAWTSFGIVGELFF. The CDR3 DNA is TGTGCCTGGACTAGCTTTGGTATAGTCGGGGAGCTGTTTTTT.